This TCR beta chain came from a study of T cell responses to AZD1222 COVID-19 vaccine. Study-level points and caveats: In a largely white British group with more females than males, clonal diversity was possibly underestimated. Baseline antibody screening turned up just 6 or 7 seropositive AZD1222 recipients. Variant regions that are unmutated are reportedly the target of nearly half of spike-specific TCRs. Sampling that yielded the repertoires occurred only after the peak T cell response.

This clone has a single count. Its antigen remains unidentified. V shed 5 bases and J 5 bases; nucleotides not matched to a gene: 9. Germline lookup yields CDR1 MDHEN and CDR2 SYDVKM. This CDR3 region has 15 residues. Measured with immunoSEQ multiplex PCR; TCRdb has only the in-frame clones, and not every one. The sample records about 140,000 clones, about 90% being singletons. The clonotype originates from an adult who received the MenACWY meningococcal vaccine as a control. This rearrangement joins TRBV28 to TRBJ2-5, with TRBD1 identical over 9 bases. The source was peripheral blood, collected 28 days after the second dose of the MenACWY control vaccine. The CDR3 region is CASSVGTGHGETQYF. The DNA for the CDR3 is TGTGCCAGCAGTGTCGGGACAGGGCATGGGGAGACCCAGTACTTC. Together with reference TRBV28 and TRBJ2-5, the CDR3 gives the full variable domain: DVKVTQSSRYLVKRTGEKVFLECVQDMDHENMFWYRQDPGLGLRLIYFSYDVKMKEKGDIPEGYSVSREKKERFSLILESASTNQTSMYLCASSVGTGHGETQYFGPGTRLLVL.